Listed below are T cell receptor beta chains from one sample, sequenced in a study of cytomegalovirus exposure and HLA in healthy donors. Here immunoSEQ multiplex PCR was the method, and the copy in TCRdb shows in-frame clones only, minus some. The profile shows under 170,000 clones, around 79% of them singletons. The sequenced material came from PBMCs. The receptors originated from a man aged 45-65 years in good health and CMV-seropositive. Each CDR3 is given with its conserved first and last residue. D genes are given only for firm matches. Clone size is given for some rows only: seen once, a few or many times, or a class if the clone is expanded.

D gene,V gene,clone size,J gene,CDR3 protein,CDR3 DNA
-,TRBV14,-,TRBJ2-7,CASSELTSHLPYEQYF,TGTGCCAGCAGCGAGCTGACAAGTCACCTTCCCTACGAGCAGTACTTC
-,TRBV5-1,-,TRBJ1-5,CASALRTDSHSNQPQHF,TGCGCCAGCGCGCTCCGGACAGATAGTCATAGCAATCAGCCCCAGCATTTT
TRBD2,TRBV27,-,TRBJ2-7,CASSSLAGDHEQYF,TGTGCCAGCAGTTCATTAGCGGGAGACCACGAGCAGTACTTC
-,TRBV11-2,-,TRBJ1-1,CASSLVRGTEAFF,TGTGCCAGCAGCTTAGTCCGAGGGACTGAAGCTTTCTTT
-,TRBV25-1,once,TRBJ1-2,CASSDGGYYGYTF,TGTGCCAGCAGTGATGGGGGGTACTATGGCTACACCTTC
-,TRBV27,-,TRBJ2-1,CASSIGPSYNEQFF,TGTGCCAGCAGTATCGGTCCATCCTACAATGAGCAGTTCTTC
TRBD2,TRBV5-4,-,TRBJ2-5,CASSDRLAIETQYF,TGTGCCAGCAGCGACAGACTAGCGATTGAGACCCAGTACTTC
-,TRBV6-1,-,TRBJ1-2,CASSEEGGQNYGYTF,TGTGCCAGCAGTGAAGAGGGGGGGCAGAACTATGGCTACACCTTC
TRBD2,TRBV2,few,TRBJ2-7,CAAGGTSSIEQYF,TGTGCCGCAGGTGGGACTAGTAGTATCGAGCAGTACTTC
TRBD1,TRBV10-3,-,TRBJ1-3,CAISETGDTIYF,TGTGCCATCAGTGAAACAGGGGACACCATATATTTT
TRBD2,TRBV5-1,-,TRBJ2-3,CASSYFDPGTTQYF,TGCGCCAGCAGCTATTTTGATCCGGGGACTACACAGTATTTT
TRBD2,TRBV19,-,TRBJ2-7,CASSMPYREGLGYEQYF,TGTGCCAGTAGTATGCCCTATCGGGAGGGCCTGGGCTACGAGCAGTACTTC
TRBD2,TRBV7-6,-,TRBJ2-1,CASSLTTSVDYNEQFF,TGTGCCAGCAGCTTGACGACTAGCGTAGACTACAATGAGCAGTTCTTC
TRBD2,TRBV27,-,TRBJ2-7,CASSLGAGAGYEQYF,TGTGCCAGCAGTTTGGGAGCGGGAGCTGGCTACGAGCAGTACTTC
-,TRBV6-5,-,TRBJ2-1,CASSREPHEQFF,TGTGCCAGCAGCCGCGAACCCCATGAGCAGTTCTTC
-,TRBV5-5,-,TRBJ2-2,CASSFSGGAVGELFF,TGTGCCAGCAGCTTCTCGGGGGGCGCAGTCGGGGAGCTGTTTTTT